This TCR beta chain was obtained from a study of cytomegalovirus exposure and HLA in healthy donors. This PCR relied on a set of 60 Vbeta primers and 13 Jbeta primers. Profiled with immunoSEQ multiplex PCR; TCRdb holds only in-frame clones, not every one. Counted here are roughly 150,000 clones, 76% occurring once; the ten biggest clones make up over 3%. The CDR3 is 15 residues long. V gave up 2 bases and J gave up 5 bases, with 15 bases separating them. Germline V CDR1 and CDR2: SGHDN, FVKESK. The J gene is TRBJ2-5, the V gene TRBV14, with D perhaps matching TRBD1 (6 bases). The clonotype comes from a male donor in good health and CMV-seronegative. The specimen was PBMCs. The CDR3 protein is CASSQMGAGKETQYF. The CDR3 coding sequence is TGTGCCAGCAGCCAAATGGGGGCAGGCAAGGAGACCCAGTACTTC.